This T cell receptor beta chain was recovered during a study of cytomegalovirus exposure and HLA in healthy donors. Study results and caveats: In an earlier analysis, most TCR beta V segments were productive about 87% or about 30% of the time.

Note on this clone: Its antigen is undetermined.

Both 60 Vbeta primers and 13 Jbeta primers went into the PCR. Assay used: immunoSEQ multiplex PCR; TCRdb lists only in-frame clones, some missing. In the table there are about 200,000 clones, 12% of which are singletons. Germline V gene data show CDR1 as SGHTA and CDR2 as FQGNSA. The CDR3 totals 15 residues. The V and J ends lost 6 bases and 8 bases, in that order; junction bases with no gene match: 11. V and J are TRBV7-2 and TRBJ2-1; 9 nucleotides agree with TRBD2. The origin of this receptor is a man aged 50 or older in good health and CMV-seropositive. Input material: PBMCs. In DNA, the CDR3 is TGTGCCAGCAGACATAAGCGGGGGGCGGAAGATGAGCAGTTCTTC. Translating gives CASRHKRGAEDEQFF.